What follows are 29 T cell receptor beta chains derived from one specimen sequenced in a study of cytomegalovirus exposure and HLA in healthy donors. PCR employed 60 Vbeta and 13 Jbeta primers. Using immunoSEQ multiplex PCR, the repertoire was profiled, and TCRdb retains in-frame clones only, with some absent. The data show fewer than 150,000 clones, about four fifths seen once. The sample was PBMCs. These receptors all stem from a man aged 25 to 40 in good health.

This sequence joins TRBV7-3 and TRBJ2-1, with 14 positions matching TRBD2. The CDR3 spans 16 residues. CDR1 SGHTA and CDR2 FQGTGA come from the germline V gene. With V trimmed by 3 bases and J by 7 bases, 5 bases remained unmatched. The CDR3 is CASSLGTSGSGNEQFF. CDR3 coding DNA: TGTGCCAGCAGCTTGGGGACTAGCGGGAGTGGAAATGAGCAGTTCTTC.

The V gene is TRBV2, the J gene TRBJ2-1, with 10 bases aligning to TRBD2. The CDR3 totals 14 residues. Trimming removed 8 bases from V and 6 bases from J; junction bases left unmatched: 7. Germline V CDR1 and CDR2: SNHLY, FYNNEI. The CDR3 region has the DNA TGTGCCAGCCAACTAGCGGGATTCTCCAATGAGCAGTTCTTC. It encodes CASQLAGFSNEQFF.

The genes are TRBV6-5 and TRBJ1-2; D is unresolved. Germline-derived CDR1 and CDR2 are MNHEY and SVGAGI. This CDR3 region has 14 residues. Trimming cost V 0 bases and J 4 bases, with 9 bases left between them. The DNA of the CDR3 is TGTGCCAGCAGTTACTCGTTGGACTCCTATGGCTACACCTTC. Its translation: CASSYSLDSYGYTF.

Only a few counts were recorded for this clone. The V call is TRBV6-1, the J call TRBJ2-3; D is ambiguous. The germline gives CDR1 MNHNS, CDR2 SASEGT. The CDR3 has 14 residues. Trimming took off 11 bases at V and 0 bases at J, with 15 bases between the two ends. The CDR3 DNA is TGTGCCGCTCACTCCAGGTCTAGCACAGATACGCAGTATTTT. As protein: CAAHSRSSTDTQYF.

This chain links TRBV10-3 with TRBJ1-5; 10 bases are a match to TRBD1. In germline, CDR1 is ENHRY, CDR2 SYGVKD. This CDR3 is built from 15 residues. The ends lost 6 bases at V and 2 bases at J; junction bases unmatched: 4. The CDR3: CAIRKGTGGNQPQHF. The DNA of the CDR3 is TGTGCCATCAGGAAGGGGACAGGGGGCAATCAGCCCCAGCATTTT.

The CDR3 region has the DNA TGTGCCAGCAGTTTATGGGACAGAAGATCCTACGAGCAGTACTTC. It yields the protein CASSLWDRRSYEQYF. The gene calls are TRBV28 and TRBJ2-7; D may be TRBD1 (6 bases). In germline, CDR1 is MDHEN, CDR2 SYDVKM. Between the trimmed V and J ends, which lost 0 bases and 1 base, there was a span of 10 bases. The length of the CDR3 is 15 residues.

The chain joins TRBV7-9 to TRBJ2-3, with TRBD2 identical over 11 bases. CDR1 SEHNR and CDR2 FQNEAQ come from the germline V gene (reference sequence). Trimming at V came to 1 base and at J to 4 bases, leaving 7 bases not matched to a gene. The CDR3 consists of 17 residues. CDR3 region: CASSLGALGLAADTQYF. In nucleotides, the CDR3 is TGTGCCAGCAGCTTAGGGGCTTTGGGACTAGCGGCAGATACGCAGTATTTT.

V gene TRBV20-1 combines with J gene TRBJ2-1; no definite D call. The V and J ends lost 6 bases and 5 bases respectively, with 5 bases between them. CDR1 DFQATT and CDR2 SNEGSKA come from the germline V gene (reference sequence). The CDR3 sequence is 10 residues long. The CDR3 DNA sequence: TGCAGTGCCCCCGACAATGAGCAGTTCTTC. It translates to CSAPDNEQFF.

The rearrangement uses TRBV4-3 and TRBJ2-4, with D hard to call. This CDR3 contains 11 residues. The V gene lost 1 base and the J gene lost 9 bases, with 4 bases spanning the gap. The germline CDR1 and CDR2 sequences are LGHNA and YSLEER. This CDR3 is CASSQGVIQYF. The CDR3 region has the DNA TGCGCCAGCAGCCAAGGCGTCATTCAGTACTTC.

The chain combines TRBV11-3 with TRBJ2-1; possibly TRBD2 for D (6 bases). V was clipped by 5 bases and J by 3 bases, with 14 bases between them. This CDR3 spans 15 amino acids. CDR1 and CDR2 (germline): SGHNT, YENEEA. Written as DNA, the CDR3 is TGTGCCAGCAGCCCCCGGGACTCCAGCTACAATGAGCAGTTCTTC. This gives the protein CASSPRDSSYNEQFF.

Remarks on this clone: Additional DNA sequences in this sample encode the identical CDR3. V usage is TRBV30 and J usage is TRBJ2-7, with 7 nucleotides matching TRBD1. With V trimmed by 2 bases and J by 2 bases, 6 bases remained unmatched. The CDR3 is made up of 14 amino acids. Germline V gene sequence: CDR1 GTSNPN, CDR2 SVGIG (reference sequence). Here the CDR3 DNA reads TGTGCCTGGAGTCCCGGGACAGCGACCTACGAGCAGTACTTC. It is translated as CAWSPGTATYEQYF.

The gene calls are TRBV7-2 and TRBJ1-2, with D maybe TRBD1 (5 bases). CDR3 length: 16 residues. Trimming pared 5 bases from V and 6 bases from J, leaving 22 bases between. The germline gives CDR1 SGHTA, CDR2 FQGNSA. CDR3 amino acids: CASSPARGSRLHGYTF. DNA of the CDR3: TGTGCCAGCAGCCCCGCCCGGGGGTCGAGACTACATGGCTACACCTTC. Supplemented by reference TRBV7-2 and TRBJ1-2, the full variable domain reads GAGVSQSPSNKVTEKGKDVELRCDPISGHTALYWYRQSLGQGLEFLIYFQGNSAPDKSGLPSDRFSAERTGGSVSTLTIQRTQQEDSAVYLCASSPARGSRLHGYTFGSGTRLTVV.

A single count supports this clone. V and J are TRBV13 and TRBJ2-7; 7 bases are a match to TRBD2. In germline, CDR1 is PRHDT, CDR2 FYEKMQ (reference sequence). Losses at the gene ends were 1 base for V and 2 bases for J; bases not matched to a gene: 8. This CDR3 has 16 residues. The CDR3 coding sequence is TGTGCCAGCAGCTTAGCTCTAGCGGTCCCCCCCTACGAGCAGTACTTC. It specifies CASSLALAVPPYEQYF.

Note on this clone: The sample carries other DNA sequences with the same CDR3. This chain connects TRBV2 to TRBJ1-5, with D possibly matching TRBD1 (5 bases). Trimming removed 3 bases at V and 0 bases at J, with 6 bases between. The germline CDR1 and CDR2 sequences are SNHLY and FYNNEI. The CDR3 sequence is 14 residues long. This chain's CDR3 is CASSDRDSNQPQHF. The CDR3 DNA is TGTGCCAGCAGTGACAGGGATAGCAATCAGCCCCAGCATTTT.

V is TRBV4-1 and J is TRBJ1-2; D gene unclear. The germline V gene has CDR1 MGHRA and CDR2 YSYEKL. V gave up 6 bases and J gave up 0 bases, with 14 bases separating them. The CDR3 sequence is 15 residues long. CDR3 DNA: TGCGCCAGCAGAAACCTGGTGGCGGCTAACTATGGCTACACCTTC. Its translation: CASRNLVAANYGYTF.

CDR3 amino acids: CSVKWPPAVNSNTGELFF. In nucleotides, the CDR3 is TGCAGCGTTAAATGGCCGCCAGCGGTTAACTCTAACACCGGGGAGCTGTTTTTT. The chain has TRBV29-1 and TRBJ2-2, with a tentative D call TRBD2 (5 bases). This CDR3 comprises 18 residues. Germline-derived CDR1 and CDR2 are SQVTM and ANQGSEA. V lost 5 bases and J lost 2, with 24 bases in between.

The V call is TRBV2, the J call TRBJ1-1; D perhaps matches TRBD1 (6 bases). Trimming stripped 6 bases from V and 2 bases from J, with 10 bases between. CDR1 and CDR2 from the germline V gene are SNHLY and FYNNEI. CDR3 length: 13 residues. CDR3 nucleotide sequence: TGTGCCAGCAGCCGGGACACCAACACTGAAGCTTTCTTT. Amino acids: CASSRDTNTEAFF.

The chain employs TRBV5-8 and TRBJ2-7; a possible D gene is TRBD2 (6 bases). CDR3 length: 15 amino acids. V gave up 4 bases and J gave up 2 bases, with 16 bases separating them. In germline, CDR1 is SGHTS, CDR2 YDEGEE. DNA of the CDR3: TGTGCCAGCAGCCGGTGGTCGGAGGGCGCCTACGAGCAGTACTTC. Amino acid sequence: CASSRWSEGAYEQYF.

The V gene is TRBV27, the J gene TRBJ2-2; D not resolved. The CDR3 consists of 15 residues. Germline-derived CDR1 and CDR2 are MNHEY and SMNVEV (reference sequence). The V end lost 3 bases, the J end lost 0 bases, and 8 bases lay between the germline ends. Here the CDR3 reads CASSLSLSNTGELFF. CDR3 in DNA: TGTGCCAGCAGTTTGTCCCTCTCGAACACCGGGGAGCTGTTTTTT.

The sample holds one count of this clone. V gene TRBV28 combines with J gene TRBJ2-7; a possible D gene is TRBD1 (6 bases). Trimming removed 2 bases at V and 5 bases at J, with 13 bases between. There are 14 residues in the CDR3. CDR1 and CDR2 (germline): MDHEN, SYDVKM. CDR3 sequence (DNA): TGTGCCAGCAGTTTAGTGGTGGGGGCGAACGAGCAGTACTTC. It yields the protein CASSLVVGANEQYF.

The chain links TRBV11-3 to TRBJ2-1; D remains unclear. The CDR3 loop spans 11 amino acids. The germline gives CDR1 SGHNT, CDR2 YENEEA. V was cut by 5 bases and J by 5 bases, with 4 bases left in between. CDR3 sequence: CASSRDNEQFF. CDR3 coding DNA: TGTGCCAGCAGCCGAGACAATGAGCAGTTCTTC.

The chain carries TRBV20-1 and TRBJ2-7; D gene uncertain. Trimming pared 3 bases from V and 4 bases from J, leaving 7 bases between. This CDR3 is built from 11 residues. Germline values: CDR1 DFQATT, CDR2 SNEGSKA (reference sequence). CDR3 loop: CSASGGYEQYF. The CDR3 bases are TGCAGTGCTAGCGGTGGTTACGAGCAGTACTTC.

Of note for this clone: Other nucleotide sequences from this sample produce the same CDR3. V gene TRBV5-8 combines with J gene TRBJ2-6; the match to TRBD1 covers 7 bases. V gave up 4 bases and J gave up 0 bases; unmatched junction bases: 4. Germline V gene lookup returns CDR1 SGHTS and CDR2 YDEGEE. This CDR3 region has 16 residues. CDR3 in DNA: TGTGCCAGCAGCCCGGGACAGCCCTCTGGGGCCAACGTCCTGACTTTC. Its protein product is CASSPGQPSGANVLTF.

This rearrangement joins TRBV18 to TRBJ1-1, with 7 bases matching TRBD1. V gave up 3 bases and J gave up 3 bases; unmatched junction bases: 7. The V gene's germline CDR1 is KGHSH and CDR2 LQKENI. There are 15 residues in the CDR3. The CDR3 coding sequence is TGTGCCAGCTCACCTCACCCAGGGGGTGACACTGAAGCTTTCTTT. Its translation: CASSPHPGGDTEAFF.

This sequence joins TRBV9 and TRBJ2-7; TRBD2 matches 10 bases. V was pared by 0 bases and J by 6 bases, with 15 bases of the junction left unmatched. This CDR3 spans 18 amino acids. Germline CDR1 reads SGDLS; CDR2 reads YYNGEE. The CDR3 protein is CASSVDWRQREGLGEQYF. DNA for the CDR3: TGTGCCAGCAGCGTAGACTGGCGTCAGCGGGAGGGCCTGGGCGAGCAGTACTTC. Full variable domain (rest looked up from reference TRBV9 and TRBJ2-7): DSGVTQTPKHLITATGQRVTLRCSPRSGDLSVYWYQQSLDQGLQFLIQYYNGEERAKGNILERFSAQQFPDLHSELNLSSLELGDSALYFCASSVDWRQREGLGEQYFGPGTRLTVT.

The genes are TRBV4-3 and TRBJ2-1, with a tentative D call TRBD2 (6 bases). V gave up 1 base and J gave up 8 bases, with 21 bases separating them. From germline, CDR1 is LGHNA and CDR2 YSLEER. There are 17 residues in the CDR3. DNA of the CDR3: TGCGCCAGCAGCCAAGGCCAGGGCTGGGGGACTGGCTATGAGCAGTTCTTC. Translated: CASSQGQGWGTGYEQFF.

This clone has a handful of counts. The rearrangement uses TRBV5-1 and TRBJ2-5; D not resolved. CDR3 length equals 17 residues. In germline, CDR1 is SGHRS, CDR2 YFSETQ. Trimming left V 1 base short and J 0 bases short, with 16 bases between. In nucleotides, the CDR3 is TGCGCCAGCAGCTTGTATGGCTTGGCTGAATACCAAGAGACCCAGTACTTC. Translated, it gives CASSLYGLAEYQETQYF.

The chain recombines TRBV11-2 with TRBJ2-7; TRBD2 matches 13 bases. CDR3 length: 18 residues. J gave up 1 base and V 5 bases, and 11 bases lay outside the gene matches. Germline CDR1 reads SGHAT; CDR2 reads FQNNGV. The CDR3 is CASSPITSGRAPSYEQYF. The DNA of the CDR3 is TGTGCCAGCAGCCCCATTACTAGCGGGAGGGCCCCATCCTACGAGCAGTACTTC.

Notes on this clone: Germline is not matched at one junction end, which may reflect a read error. The V and J genes are TRBV7-9 and TRBJ2-3, with 8 bases aligning to TRBD2. Germline assignment: CDR1 SEHNR and CDR2 FQNEAQ (reference sequence). The CDR3 covers 16 residues. CDR3 amino acids: CSSSLPPSGSTDTQYF. CDR3 bases: TGTTCCAGCTCCCTCCCCCCTAGCGGGAGCACAGATACGCAGTATTTT.